One and the same sample provided the 25 T cell receptor beta chains below, sequenced in a study of shared clonotypes between healthy human individuals. Generated by immunoSEQ multiplex PCR, the TCRdb table keeps only in-frame clones and is missing some. The sample has hundreds of thousands of clones, about 96% seen once. Cells designated naive CD8 were CD45RO-negative and were positively selected for CCR7, with terminally differentiated effector memory CD45RA+ cells excluded. What was sequenced was naive CD8+ T cells sorted from blood. The receptor set was obtained from a woman aged 25 to 45 in good health.

The chain has TRBV28 and TRBJ2-7; maybe TRBD2 (6 bases). Trimming removed 4 bases at V and 4 bases at J, with 20 bases between. The CDR3 spans 16 residues. Germline CDR1 and CDR2: MDHEN and SYDVKM. The chain's CDR3 is CASSSELASAPYEQYF. The CDR3 bases are TGTGCCAGCAGTTCTGAACTAGCATCAGCACCTTACGAGCAGTACTTC.

The chain carries TRBV5-6 and TRBJ2-5; no reliable D call. Germline loops: CDR1 SGHDT, CDR2 YYEEEE. The CDR3 length is 13 residues. Trimming removed 1 base at V and 3 bases at J, with 7 bases between. DNA for the CDR3: TGTGCCAGCAGCTTGATTAGGGAAGAGACCCAGTACTTC. Residues: CASSLIREETQYF.

The chain combines TRBV11-2 with TRBJ2-2; D tentatively fits TRBD1 or TRBD2 (5 bases each). Germline lookup yields CDR1 SGHAT and CDR2 FQNNGV. The V end was cut by 4 bases, the J end by 5 bases, with 11 bases between. The CDR3 covers 14 residues. The CDR3 nucleotides read TGTGCCAGCAGCTGGGATGGGGGAACCGGGGAGCTGTTTTTT. Translation: CASSWDGGTGELFF.

The chain couples TRBV11-2 to TRBJ2-7; D perhaps matches TRBD1 (7 bases). CDR3 size: 15 residues. CDR1 is SGHAT and CDR2 is FQNNGV in the germline V gene. Trimming left V 6 bases short and J 4 bases short, with 19 bases between. CDR3 loop: CASRAWRDSSYEQYF. The DNA of the CDR3 is TGTGCCAGCAGAGCGTGGCGGGACAGTTCGTACGAGCAGTACTTC.

The gene calls are TRBV5-1 and TRBJ2-7; TRBD1 aligns across 9 bases. Germline CDR1 reads SGHRS; CDR2 reads YFSETQ. This CDR3 is 15 amino acids long. Trimming cost V 5 bases and J 2 bases; bases outside gene matches: 8. The CDR3 loop reads CASRTGTGFPYEQYF. Here the CDR3 DNA reads TGCGCCAGCAGAACCGGGACAGGGTTTCCCTACGAGCAGTACTTC.

The genes are TRBV28 and TRBJ2-7, with 9 bases lining up with TRBD2. Germline V gene sequence: CDR1 MDHEN, CDR2 SYDVKM. V gave up 3 bases and J gave up 6 bases; unmatched junction bases: 9. This CDR3 is 15 amino acids long. CDR3 bases: TGTGCCAGCAGTTTTTCTAGCGGGATACCCGTCGAGCAGTACTTC. This codes for CASSFSSGIPVEQYF.

This sequence joins TRBV19 and TRBJ1-2, with D perhaps matching TRBD1 (5 bases). CDR1 is LNHDA, CDR2 SQIVND, per germline (reference sequence). The CDR3 is 16 amino acids. Trimming shortened V by 4 bases and J by 3 bases, and 18 bases separated the two germline ends. In DNA form, the CDR3 reads TGTGCCAGTAGTACCCCCTGGGGCAGAGGAGACTATGGCTACACCTTC. Amino acid sequence: CASSTPWGRGDYGYTF.

CDR3 nucleotides: TGTGCCAGCAGTTTTTCGTCCGTTAGCACAGATACGCAGTATTTT. Translation gives CASSFSSVSTDTQYF. The V gene is TRBV28, the J gene TRBJ2-3; D is uncertain. The CDR3 consists of 15 residues. V lost 3 bases and J 0 bases, leaving 10 bases between the germline ends. Germline-derived CDR1 and CDR2 are MDHEN and SYDVKM.

The rearrangement joins TRBV5-6 to TRBJ1-2, with 11 bases matching TRBD1. Trimming removed 4 bases from V and 6 bases from J; junction bases left unmatched: 8. The length of the CDR3 is 15 residues. Germline CDR1 reads SGHDT; CDR2 reads YYEEEE. CDR3 sequence reads: CASSPTDRGLDGYTF. The DNA of the CDR3 is TGTGCCAGCAGCCCAACGGACAGGGGGCTCGATGGCTACACCTTC.

The chain joins TRBV5-5 to TRBJ1-3; D remains ambiguous. Trimming left V 0 bases short and J 0 bases short, with 7 bases between. The CDR3 runs to 15 residues. CDR1 is SGHKS, CDR2 YYEKEE, per germline (reference sequence). CDR3 sequence (DNA): TGTGCCAGCAGCTTGGAGGGCCTCTCTGGAAACACCATATATTTT. It codes for CASSLEGLSGNTIYF.

This chain connects TRBV5-6 to TRBJ2-5; D is uncertain. Germline-derived CDR1 and CDR2 are SGHDT and YYEEEE. The CDR3 has 17 amino acids. Trimming left V 3 bases short and J 7 bases short, with 25 bases between. The CDR3 sequence is CASSSRRAQTGLWTQYF. The CDR3 DNA is TGTGCCAGCAGCTCCCGCCGAGCCCAAACTGGCTTGTGGACCCAGTACTTC. The variable domain in full, with the rest retrieved from reference TRBV5-6 and TRBJ2-5, is DAGVTQSPTHLIKTRGQQVTLRCSPKSGHDTVSWYQQALGQGPQFIFQYYEEEERQRGNFPDRFSGHQFPNYSSELNVNALLLGDSALYLCASSSRRAQTGLWTQYFGPGTRLLVL.

The V gene is TRBV27, the J gene TRBJ1-3; no firm D call. V was trimmed by 8 bases and J by 7 bases, leaving 9 bases between them. The germline CDR1 and CDR2 sequences are MNHEY and SMNVEV (reference sequence). The CDR3 is 11 residues long. CDR3 DNA: TGTGCCAGCGGAGGCGGGAACACCATATATTTT. Its protein is CASGGGNTIYF.

The CDR3 sequence: CASQDQLQETQYF. The CDR3 coding sequence is TGTGCCAGCCAGGACCAGCTACAAGAGACCCAGTACTTC. The chain is built from TRBV6-5 and TRBJ2-5; D not certain. Trimming shortened V by 8 bases and J by 2 bases, and 12 bases separated the two germline ends. Germline lookup yields CDR1 MNHEY and CDR2 SVGAGI. The CDR3 has 13 residues.

This rearrangement joins TRBV29-1 to TRBJ1-2; TRBD1 might be the D (5 bases). The CDR3 spans 13 residues. Deletions cut 6 bases from V and 4 bases from J, with 15 bases between. Germline V gene lookup returns CDR1 SQVTM and CDR2 ANQGSEA. The chain's CDR3 is CSVQGPSSYGYTF. Written as DNA, the CDR3 is TGCAGCGTCCAGGGACCATCCTCCTATGGCTACACCTTC.

The chain has TRBV15 and TRBJ2-5, with 7 bases aligning to TRBD2. Losses at the gene ends were 0 bases for V and 2 bases for J; bases not matched to a gene: 6. Germline CDR1 is LNHNV and CDR2 is YYDKDF (reference sequence). This CDR3 has 16 amino acids. The CDR3 sequence is CATSRDMGGGQETQYF. CDR3 DNA sequence: TGTGCCACCAGCAGAGATATGGGCGGGGGACAAGAGACCCAGTACTTC.

This sequence joins TRBV10-3 and TRBJ1-1; TRBD1 agrees at 8 bases. The germline gives CDR1 ENHRY, CDR2 SYGVKD. The CDR3 totals 13 residues. The trim removed 10 bases at V and 7 bases at J, leaving 11 bases unmatched. The CDR3 loop is CATKETGENEAFF. The CDR3 coding sequence is TGTGCCACGAAAGAGACAGGGGAAAATGAAGCTTTCTTT.

This clone was seen a handful of times. Within the sample, other DNA sequences also encode this same CDR3. The J gene is TRBJ1-1, the V gene TRBV7-9; D not certain. This CDR3 region has 10 residues. Deletions cut 5 bases from V and 5 bases from J, with 3 bases between. The germline CDR1 and CDR2 sequences are SEHNR and FQNEAQ (reference sequence). CDR3 sequence (DNA): TGTGCCAGCAGCCGGACTGAAGCTTTCTTT. The encoded protein is CASSRTEAFF.

The chain is built from TRBV7-9 and TRBJ2-7; 9 nucleotides align to TRBD1. Germline CDR1 and CDR2: SEHNR and FQNEAQ (reference sequence). V shed 4 bases and J 3 bases; nucleotides not matched to a gene: 10. The CDR3 length is 16 residues. CDR3 in DNA: TGTGCCAGCAGCTATGGCCCCGGGACAGGGATCTACGAGCAGTACTTC. This gives the protein CASSYGPGTGIYEQYF.

CDR3 nucleotide sequence: TGTGCCAGCAGTTTTTTATCCGGGACAGGGGGTAATACGCAGTATTTT. Translated, it gives CASSFLSGTGGNTQYF. The chain carries TRBV27 and TRBJ2-3; TRBD1 matches at 11 bases. The trim removed 3 bases at V and 7 bases at J, leaving 9 bases unmatched. Germline loops: CDR1 MNHEY, CDR2 SMNVEV (reference sequence). There are 16 residues in the CDR3.

Here the CDR3 DNA reads TGTGCCAGCAGCTTAGGGGGATACTCCTACAATGAGCAGTTCTTC. Translating it yields CASSLGGYSYNEQFF. This sequence joins TRBV7-9 and TRBJ2-1, with D uncertain. V lost 1 base, J lost 0 bases, and 7 bases lay in between. CDR3 length equals 15 residues. In germline, CDR1 is SEHNR, CDR2 FQNEAQ (reference sequence).

The chain recombines TRBV5-4 with TRBJ2-7; 13 bases match TRBD2. The CDR3 runs to 14 residues. The trim removed 4 bases at V and 5 bases at J, leaving 3 bases unmatched. Germline loops: CDR1 SGHNT, CDR2 YYREEE (reference sequence). CDR3: CASSHGLAGDEQYF. For the CDR3, the DNA is TGTGCCAGCAGCCATGGACTAGCGGGAGACGAGCAGTACTTC.

This chain uses TRBV27 with TRBJ2-7, with TRBD2 identical over 11 bases. Germline V lookup: CDR1 MNHEY, CDR2 SMNVEV (reference sequence). The CDR3 is 14 amino acids. The ends lost 6 bases at V and 6 bases at J; junction bases unmatched: 7. The CDR3 DNA reads TGTGCCAGCAGCTCGGGACTAGCGGACTTCGAGCAGTACTTC. It translates to CASSSGLADFEQYF.

V and J are TRBV6-1 and TRBJ2-7; D gene unclear. Trimming pared 7 bases from V and 3 bases from J, leaving 16 bases between. There are 14 residues in the CDR3. Germline V gene sequence: CDR1 MNHNS, CDR2 SASEGT. The CDR3 DNA reads TGTGCCAGCACCAACGAAGTAGGCGGCTACGAGCAGTACTTC. It translates to CASTNEVGGYEQYF.

This chain connects TRBV27 to TRBJ2-1; D unclear. V lost 5 bases to trimming and J lost 12 bases, with 20 bases between them. CDR3 length: 14 amino acids. Per germline, CDR1 MNHEY and CDR2 SMNVEV (reference sequence). The CDR3 DNA reads as TGTGCCAGCAGTCCGGTAGGGTCTTTCAACGGGCAGTTCTTC. It specifies CASSPVGSFNGQFF.

The gene calls are TRBV29-1 and TRBJ1-2; tentatively, D is TRBD1 (5 bases). Germline CDR1 and CDR2: SQVTM and ANQGSEA. This CDR3 region has 14 residues. V was cut by 3 bases and J by 4 bases, with 15 bases left in between. The CDR3 DNA sequence: TGCAGCGTTGAGGGGGGGGAAGTTGGCTATGGCTACACCTTC. Amino acid sequence: CSVEGGEVGYGYTF.